Sequencing of this T cell receptor beta chain was carried out in a study of shared clonotypes between healthy human individuals. General study findings and limits: Shared across a few donors were around 5% of the naive CD4 clonotypes.

This CDR3 is 14 amino acids long. CDR1 and CDR2 (germline): MGHDK, SYGVNS. V was clipped by 2 bases and J by 4 bases, with 11 bases between them. About this clone itself: Its cognate antigen is unknown.

Profiling relied on immunoSEQ multiplex PCR, and the TCRdb table lists in-frame clones only, not all of them. The sample lists about 690,000 clones, about 90% occurring once. J is TRBJ1-2 and V is TRBV25-1; D may be TRBD1 (5 bases). Sequencing was carried out using memory CD8+ T cells from PBMCs. Subset described: CD45RO+ cells pooled with CCR7-negative TemRA cells. This sequence originates from a man aged 18 to 29 in good health. Some clones in this sample may be carry-over from other donors' samples. The chain's CDR3 is CASSELGTSYGYTF. Written as DNA, the CDR3 is TGTGCCAGCAGTGAACTAGGGACCTCCTATGGCTACACCTTC.